This TCR beta chain was recorded in a study of blood T cell repertoires in COVID-19. Method: immunoSEQ multiplex PCR; TCRdb's copy keeps in-frame clones and lacks some. The data show a few hundred thousand clones, approximately 80% seen once. The CDR3 has 16 residues. V shed 4 bases and J shed 7 bases, with 25 bases lying between them. Germline CDR1 GTSNPN, CDR2 SVGIG (reference sequence). Specimen: PBMCs or T cells enriched from blood (not recorded which). The chain has TRBV30 and TRBJ1-1, with a tentative D call TRBD1 (5 bases). This sequence was found in a man between 35 and 55 years old who had been exposed to COVID-19. The CDR3 bases are TGTGCCTGGAAAGTTTCTTTCGCAGACCCTAGGGGTGAAGCTTTCTTT. This sequence encodes CAWKVSFADPRGEAFF.